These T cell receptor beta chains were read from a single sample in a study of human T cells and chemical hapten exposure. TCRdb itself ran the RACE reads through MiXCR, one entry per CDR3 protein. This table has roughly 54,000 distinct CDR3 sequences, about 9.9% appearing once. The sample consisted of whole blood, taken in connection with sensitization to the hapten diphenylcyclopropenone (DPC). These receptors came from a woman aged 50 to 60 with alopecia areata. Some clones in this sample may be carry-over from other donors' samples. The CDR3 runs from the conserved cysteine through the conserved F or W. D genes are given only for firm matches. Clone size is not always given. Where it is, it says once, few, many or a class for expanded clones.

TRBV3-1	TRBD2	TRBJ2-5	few	TGTGCCAGCAGCCGCCGGACTAGCGGAGACCAAGAGACCCAGTACTTC	CASSRRTSGDQETQYF
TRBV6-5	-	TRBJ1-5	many	TGTGCCAGCAGTTACTCGAGAGGGGTCGGCCAGCCCCAGCATTTT	CASSYSRGVGQPQHF
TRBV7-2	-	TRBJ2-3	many	TGTGCCAGCAGCTTATCTCCGGGCTCTAGCACAGATACGCAGTATTTT	CASSLSPGSSTDTQYF
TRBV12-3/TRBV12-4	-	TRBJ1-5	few	TGTGCCAGCAGTTTATTCTCTGGGGTTATGCAGCCCCAGCATTTT	CASSLFSGVMQPQHF
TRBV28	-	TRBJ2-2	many	TGTGCCAGCAGTTTATTGGGGATTAGTGACACCGGGGAGCTGTTTTTT	CASSLLGISDTGELFF
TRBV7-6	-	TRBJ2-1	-	TGTGCCAGCAGCTTAGTACAGGGCGATGAGCAGTTCTTC	CASSLVQGDEQFF
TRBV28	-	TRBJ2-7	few	TGTGCCAGCAATACAGGCCAGCGCATCTACGAGCAGTACTTC	CASNTGQRIYEQYF
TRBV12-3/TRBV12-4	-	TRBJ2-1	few	TGTGCCAGCAGCCTCAAACTTCTAGAGCGGTTCTTC	CASSLKLLERFF
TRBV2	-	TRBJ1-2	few	TGTGCCAGCACCGGCGGCAGGATCACTGTCTATGGCTACACCTTC	CASTGGRITVYGYTF
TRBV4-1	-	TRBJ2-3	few	TGCGCCAGCACGACGGGGGGCACAGATACGCAGTATTTT	CASTTGGTDTQYF
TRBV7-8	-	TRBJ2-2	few	TGTGCCAGCAGCGATAGGAGCACCGGGGAGCTGTTTTTT	CASSDRSTGELFF
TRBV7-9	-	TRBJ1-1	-	TGTGCCAGCAGCTCACTACAGCGGGGCACTGAAGCTTTCTTT	CASSSLQRGTEAFF
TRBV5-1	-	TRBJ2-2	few	TGCGCCAGCAGCCCTAGGACTTTGAACACCGGGGAGCTGTTTTTT	CASSPRTLNTGELFF
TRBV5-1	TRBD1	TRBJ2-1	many	TGCGCCAGCAGCTTGGACAGGGGTTACAATGAGCAGTTCTTC	CASSLDRGYNEQFF
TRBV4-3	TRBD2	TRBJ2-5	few	TGCGCCAGCAGCCAAGGCCGGTCTAGCGGGGGGCGACAAGAGACCCAGTACTTC	CASSQGRSSGGRQETQYF
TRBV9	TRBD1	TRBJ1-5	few	TGTACCCCTTACCGGGACAGGGAAGGGAGAAGCAATCAGCCCCAGCATTTT	CTPYRDREGRSNQPQHF
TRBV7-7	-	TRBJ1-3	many	TGTGCTAGCAGCCCGCGACAGGTTGGATCTGGAAACACCATATATTTT	CASSPRQVGSGNTIYF
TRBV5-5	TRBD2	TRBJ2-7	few	TGTGCCAGCAGCCTGGACTACATTCAGGGGACTAGCGCTGGGCAGTACTTC	CASSLDYIQGTSAGQYF
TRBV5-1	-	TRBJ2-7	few	TGCGCCAGCAGCTCGGATGGGGGGACCCTCTACGAGCAGTACTTC	CASSSDGGTLYEQYF
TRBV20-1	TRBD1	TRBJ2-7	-	TGCAGTGCTACTAAATACCGGACAGGGGTCTCCTACGAGCAGTACTTC	CSATKYRTGVSYEQYF
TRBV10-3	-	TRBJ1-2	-	TGTGCCATCGCAATCGGACTTAGCTATGGCTACACCTTC	CAIAIGLSYGYTF
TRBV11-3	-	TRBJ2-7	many	TGTGCCAGCAGCTTAGGGGCCCCCTACGAGCAGTACTTC	CASSLGAPYEQYF